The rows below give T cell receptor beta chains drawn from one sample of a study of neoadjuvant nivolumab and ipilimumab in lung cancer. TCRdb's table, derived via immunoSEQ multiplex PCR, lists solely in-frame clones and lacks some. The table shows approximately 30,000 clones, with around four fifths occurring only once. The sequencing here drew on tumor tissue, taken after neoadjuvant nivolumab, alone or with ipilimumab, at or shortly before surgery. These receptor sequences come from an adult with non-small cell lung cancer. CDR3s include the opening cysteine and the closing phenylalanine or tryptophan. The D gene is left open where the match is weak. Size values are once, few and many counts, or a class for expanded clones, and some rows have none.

CASSFSNQPQHF | TGTGCCAGCAGCTTTAGCAATCAGCCCCAGCATTTT | few | TRBJ1-5 | TRBV7-2 | .
CASSARDSYQETQYF | TGTGCCAGCAGCGCCCGGGACAGCTACCAAGAGACCCAGTACTTC | . | TRBJ2-5 | TRBV11-1 | TRBD1
CASSLAGTGSGYTF | TGCGCCAGCAGCTTGGCCGGGACAGGGTCTGGCTACACCTTC | . | TRBJ1-2 | TRBV5-1 | TRBD1
CASSFQAGGLYF | TGTGCCAGCAGCTTTCAAGCGGGAGGGCTGTATTTT | . | TRBJ2-3 | TRBV7-3 | TRBD2
CASKTGETQYF | TGCGCCAGCAAAACCGGGGAGACCCAGTACTTC | . | TRBJ2-5 | TRBV10-2 | .
CASSLASLRDTQYF | TGCGCCAGCAGCTTGGCCTCCTTGAGAGATACGCAGTATTTT | few | TRBJ2-3 | TRBV5-1 | .
CASKDEGQSYNEQFF | TGCGCCAGCAAGGATGAGGGACAGTCCTACAATGAGCAGTTCTTC | . | TRBJ2-1 | TRBV10-2 | TRBD1
CSVFDSMNTEAFF | TGCAGCGTTTTTGATTCCATGAACACTGAAGCTTTCTTT | . | TRBJ1-1 | TRBV29-1 | .
CASSLGGVVSGNTIYF | TGTGCCAGCAGCTTGGGAGGGGTGGTCTCTGGAAACACCATATATTTT | once | TRBJ1-3 | TRBV5-4 | .
CASSPQGNYGYTF | TGTGCCAGCAGCCCCCAGGGCAACTATGGCTACACCTTC | once | TRBJ1-2 | TRBV7-6 | .
CASSQDYRNTEAFF | TGCGCCAGCAGCCAAGATTATAGGAACACTGAAGCTTTCTTT | . | TRBJ1-1 | TRBV4-1 | .
CASSLHSNQPQHF | TGTGCCAGCAGCTTACATAGCAATCAGCCCCAGCATTTT | few | TRBJ1-5 | TRBV11-2 | .
CASSLGDRGQETQYF | TGTGCCAGCAGCTTAGGAGACAGAGGGCAAGAGACCCAGTACTTC | . | TRBJ2-5 | TRBV7-9 | .
CASSLDYGTGGDIQYF | TGTGCCAGCAGCTTAGATTATGGGACAGGGGGAGACATTCAGTACTTC | . | TRBJ2-4 | TRBV11-2 | TRBD1
CASSDATSGADTQYF | TGCGCCAGCAGTGATGCGACTAGCGGCGCAGATACGCAGTATTTT | . | TRBJ2-3 | TRBV10-1 | TRBD2
CASSSFRTGGSETQYF | TGTGCCAGCAGCTCATTCCGGACAGGGGGGTCGGAGACCCAGTACTTC | . | TRBJ2-5 | TRBV7-2 | TRBD1
CASSDSLVGQGPHEQYF | TGTGCCAGCAGTGATTCATTAGTAGGACAGGGGCCCCACGAGCAGTACTTC | . | TRBJ2-7 | TRBV25-1 | TRBD1
CAWSSFMGGETQYF | TGTGCCTGGAGTTCTTTTATGGGGGGGGAGACCCAGTACTTC | . | TRBJ2-5 | TRBV30 | TRBD2
CASSLAGARETQYF | TGTGCCAGCAGCCTCGCTGGGGCACGAGAGACCCAGTACTTC | . | TRBJ2-5 | TRBV7-9 | .
CASSPSSTAEQYF | TGTGCCAGCTCACCATCGTCAACGGCCGAGCAGTACTTC | . | TRBJ2-7 | TRBV18 | .
CSAAFYGYTF | TGCAGTGCCGCATTCTATGGCTACACCTTC | . | TRBJ1-2 | TRBV20-1 | .
CASSYSGPGVYEQYF | TGTGCCAGCAGTTACTCGGGGCCAGGGGTCTACGAGCAGTACTTC | . | TRBJ2-7 | TRBV6-5 | .
CASSVASWAGNEQFF | TGTGCCAGCAGCGTAGCATCGTGGGCAGGGAACGAGCAGTTCTTC | . | TRBJ2-1 | TRBV9 | .
CASSKRDSSSYEQYF | TGTGCCAGCAGCAAACGGGACTCGAGCTCCTACGAGCAGTACTTC | . | TRBJ2-7 | TRBV9 | .
CASSLTWVSLEQYF | TGCGCCAGCAGCTTAACTTGGGTCAGCCTCGAGCAGTACTTC | . | TRBJ2-7 | TRBV5-1 | .
CSVRPRGSTDTQYF | TGCAGCGTTAGACCCAGGGGTAGCACAGATACGCAGTATTTT | . | TRBJ2-3 | TRBV29-1 | .
CASSEEGTSQPQHF | TGTGCCAGTAGTGAGGAGGGGACCAGTCAGCCCCAGCATTTT | . | TRBJ1-5 | TRBV19 | .
CASSRDRYEQYF | TGTGCCAGCAGCCGGGACAGATACGAGCAGTACTTC | . | TRBJ2-7 | TRBV7-2 | TRBD1
CASSLGGGYAFF | TGTGCCAGCAGCCTGGGAGGGGGGTATGCTTTCTTT | . | TRBJ1-1 | TRBV11-2 | .
CASSPSGRADTQYF | TGTGCTAGCTCGCCTAGCGGGAGGGCGGATACGCAGTATTTT | once | TRBJ2-3 | TRBV7-7 | TRBD2
CAISESGSNNQPQHF | TGTGCCATCAGTGAGTCGGGGTCGAACAATCAGCCCCAGCATTTT | . | TRBJ1-5 | TRBV10-3 | .
CASRPLAGLGNEQFF | TGTGCCAGCAGACCACTAGCGGGGCTGGGTAATGAGCAGTTCTTC | . | TRBJ2-1 | TRBV6-6 | TRBD2
CASSSGLAVPPYEQYF | TGTGCCAGCAGTTCGGGACTAGCGGTTCCCCCCTACGAGCAGTACTTC | once | TRBJ2-7 | TRBV11-2 | TRBD2
CASSGQTGYGYTF | TGTGCCAGCAGTGGACAGACGGGCTATGGCTACACCTTC | . | TRBJ1-2 | TRBV6-1 | .
CASSFRDNLNQPQHF | TGTGCCAGCAGCTTCCGGGACAATTTGAATCAGCCCCAGCATTTT | . | TRBJ1-5 | TRBV5-6 | .
CASSPIPPGLPTGELFF | TGTGCCAGCAGCCCGATCCCACCGGGACTACCCACCGGGGAGCTGTTTTTT | . | TRBJ2-2 | TRBV27 | TRBD2
CSVAYGQQANDEQFF | TGCAGCGTCGCCTACGGACAGCAGGCGAATGATGAGCAGTTCTTC | once | TRBJ2-1 | TRBV29-1 | .
CASSLSGDSQETQYF | TGTGCCAGCAGTTTATCGGGGGACAGCCAAGAGACCCAGTACTTC | once | TRBJ2-5 | TRBV27 | TRBD1
CASSPYRGSYEQYF | TGTGCCAGCTCACCATACCGGGGAAGCTACGAGCAGTACTTC | . | TRBJ2-7 | TRBV18 | .
CAWSVTGEDEKLFF | TGTGCCTGGAGTGTAACAGGGGAAGATGAAAAACTGTTTTTT | . | TRBJ1-4 | TRBV30 | TRBD1
CAWSTKVYVQGQNEQYF | TGTGCCTGGAGTACAAAAGTTTATGTGCAGGGGCAGAACGAGCAGTACTTC | . | TRBJ2-7 | TRBV30 | .
CASSVGPGANEQFF | TGTGCCAGCAGCGTAGGGCCGGGGGCTAATGAGCAGTTCTTC | . | TRBJ2-1 | TRBV9 | .
CASSLFPGPQLFF | TGTGCCAGCAGCTTATTTCCGGGACCCCAGCTGTTTTTT | . | TRBJ2-2 | TRBV11-3 | .
CASSLWGAGGNLNNEQFF | TGTGCCAGCAGCTTATGGGGGGCGGGCGGGAACCTCAACAATGAGCAGTTCTTC | . | TRBJ2-1 | TRBV7-2 | .
CASRAGGGNTIYF | TGCGCCAGCAGGGCAGGCGGCGGAAACACCATATATTTT | . | TRBJ1-3 | TRBV10-2 | .
CASGLLGNQPQHF | TGTGCCAGCGGTTTACTGGGCAATCAGCCCCAGCATTTT | . | TRBJ1-5 | TRBV6-5 | .
CASSSTGGEGNQPQHF | TGTGCCAGCAGTTCCACAGGGGGCGAGGGCAATCAGCCCCAGCATTTT | . | TRBJ1-5 | TRBV6-6 | TRBD1
CASSSGRAVDEQYF | TGTGCCAGCAGTTCGGGCAGGGCAGTGGACGAGCAGTACTTC | once | TRBJ2-7 | TRBV6-5 | .
CASSLTGFSSYEQYF | TGCGCCAGCAGTCTGACAGGGTTCAGCTCCTACGAGCAGTACTTC | . | TRBJ2-7 | TRBV10-2 | TRBD1
CASSLGHAHMGTVYNEQFF | TGTGCCAGCAGCTTAGGACATGCCCACATGGGGACAGTCTACAATGAGCAGTTCTTC | once | TRBJ2-1 | TRBV11-3 | TRBD1
CASSLRESNQPQHF | TGTGCCAGCAGCTTGAGGGAGAGCAATCAGCCCCAGCATTTT | . | TRBJ1-5 | TRBV7-9 | .
CASSPGAAERQETQYF | TGTGCCAGCAGCCCCGGGGCGGCAGAGAGACAAGAGACCCAGTACTTC | . | TRBJ2-5 | TRBV9 | .
CASSRAALANTGELFF | TGTGCCAGCAGTCGAGCGGCTCTCGCGAACACCGGGGAGCTGTTTTTT | . | TRBJ2-2 | TRBV11-2 | .